This is a list of T cell receptor beta chains from one sample in a study of CD8 T cells in ankylosing spondylitis. TCRdb called the 5' RACE reads again in MiXCR, with one record for every CDR3 protein. The table shows some 240,000 distinct CDR3 sequences, with less than 10% occurring only once. Specimen: blood, either unsorted or a sorted T cell fraction (not recorded which). The source is a male donor with ankylosing spondylitis or in good health (not recorded which). CDR3s include the opening cysteine and the closing phenylalanine or tryptophan. The D gene is left open where the match is weak. Clone size is given for some rows only: seen once, a few or many times, or a class if the clone is expanded.

13,TRBJ2-7,TRBV6-5,many,.,CASSSGRVYEQYF,TGTGCCAGCAGTTCGGGACGGGTATACGAGCAGTACTTC
13,TRBJ2-1,TRBV7-2,many,.,CASSFDGHNEQFF,TGTGCCAGCAGCTTTGACGGGCACAATGAGCAGTTCTTC
14,TRBJ2-5,TRBV7-9,many,TRBD1,CASSSGTGVETQYF,TGTGCCAGCAGCTCCGGGACAGGGGTCGAGACCCAGTACTTC
16,TRBJ2-7,TRBV7-2,.,TRBD1,CASSLGAQGAIYEQYF,TGTGCCAGCAGCTTAGGAGCACAGGGGGCTATCTACGAGCAGTACTTC
14,TRBJ1-1,TRBV6-1,.,.,CASRVREADTEAFF,TGTGCCAGCAGGGTCAGGGAGGCGGACACTGAAGCTTTCTTT
14,TRBJ2-7,TRBV5-6,many,.,CASSLAAPNYEQYF,TGTGCCAGCAGCTTGGCCGCGCCAAACTACGAGCAGTACTTC
18,TRBJ2-2,TRBV20-1,many,TRBD2,CSARTRGLAGANTGELFF,TGCAGTGCTAGAACCCGAGGGCTAGCGGGAGCGAACACCGGGGAGCTGTTTTTT
13,TRBJ2-7,TRBV4-1,many,TRBD2,CASSAPPGTRQYF,TGCGCCAGCAGCGCCCCTCCCGGGACTAGACAATACTTC
15,TRBJ2-7,TRBV4-2,many,.,CASSQDWGSSYEQYF,TGTGCCAGCAGCCAAGATTGGGGAAGCTCCTACGAGCAGTACTTC
18,TRBJ2-3,TRBV20-1,many,TRBD1,CSAKSGDREGNGKDTQYF,TGCAGTGCTAAGAGCGGGGACAGGGAGGGGAACGGTAAAGATACGCAGTATTTT
13,TRBJ1-1,TRBV5-1,many,.,CASASGQNTEAFF,TGCGCCAGCGCCTCGGGGCAGAACACTGAAGCTTTCTTT
13,TRBJ2-7,TRBV5-6,many,TRBD1,CASSRDRGYEQYF,TGTGCCAGCAGTAGGGACAGGGGCTACGAGCAGTACTTC
14,TRBJ2-5,TRBV7-6,few,.,CASSLAEVQETQYF,TGTGCCAGCAGCTTAGCGGAGGTCCAAGAGACCCAGTACTTC
16,TRBJ2-1,TRBV20-1,few,TRBD2,CSARALAGGPFNEQFF,TGCAGTGCTAGAGCACTAGCGGGAGGCCCTTTCAATGAGCAGTTCTTC
15,TRBJ1-4,TRBV5-1,.,.,CASSLGSMASEKLFF,TGCGCCAGCAGCTTGGGGTCGATGGCGAGTGAAAAACTGTTTTTT
13,TRBJ1-1,TRBV12-3/TRBV12-4,few,.,CASTDSGGGEAFF,TGTGCCAGTACAGATTCCGGGGGAGGCGAAGCTTTCTTT
11,TRBJ2-7,TRBV3-1,many,.,CASSQGFEQYF,TGTGCCAGCAGCCAAGGGTTCGAGCAGTACTTC
15,TRBJ2-3,TRBV5-1,many,TRBD1,CASSKTGGGTDTQYF,TGCGCCAGCAGCAAGACAGGGGGCGGCACAGATACGCAGTATTTT
14,TRBJ1-2,TRBV12-3/TRBV12-4,.,TRBD1,CASSLGDRGNGYTF,TGTGCCAGCAGTTTAGGGGACAGGGGGAACGGCTACACCTTC
14,TRBJ1-2,TRBV4-3,.,.,CASSQDKTSYGYTF,TGCGCCAGCAGCCAAGATAAGACGTCCTATGGCTACACCTTC
15,TRBJ1-1,TRBV29-1,many,.,CSVDRDLRGNTEAFF,TGCAGCGTTGATAGGGATTTACGAGGGAACACTGAAGCTTTCTTT
14,TRBJ2-1,TRBV7-9,.,TRBD2,CASEYGTSSNEQFF,TGTGCCAGTGAATACGGGACTAGCTCCAATGAGCAGTTCTTC
14,TRBJ1-2,TRBV27,many,.,CASSFAGASYGYTF,TGTGCCAGCAGTTTCGCGGGGGCGTCCTATGGCTACACCTTC
15,TRBJ2-7,TRBV20-1,few,TRBD2,CSARHSGSVGYEQYF,TGCAGTGCTAGACACAGCGGGAGTGTCGGGTACGAGCAGTACTTC
14,TRBJ1-1,TRBV30,few,TRBD1,CAWTAGTGNTEAFF,TGTGCCTGGACTGCCGGGACAGGGAACACTGAAGCTTTCTTT
15,TRBJ2-1,TRBV4-1,.,TRBD2,CASSQASGRHNEQFF,TGCGCCAGCAGCCAAGCTAGCGGGAGGCACAATGAGCAGTTCTTC
13,TRBJ2-5,TRBV4-3,many,.,CASSQDRRETQYF,TGCGCCAGCAGCCAAGACCGGCGGGAGACCCAGTACTTC
15,TRBJ2-6,TRBV6-1,many,.,CASSELGSGANVLTF,TGTGCCAGCAGTGAATTGGGCTCTGGGGCCAACGTCCTGACTTTC
13,TRBJ2-7,TRBV29-1,few,.,CSVETPISYEQYF,TGCAGCGTTGAGACTCCGATCTCCTACGAGCAGTACTTC
12,TRBJ1-1,TRBV20-1,many,.,CSAPGPNTEAFF,TGCAGTGCTCCGGGACCGAACACTGAAGCTTTCTTT
15,TRBJ2-3,TRBV4-2,many,.,CASSQDYRGTDTQYF,TGTGCCAGCAGCCAAGATTACCGGGGCACAGATACGCAGTATTTT
14,TRBJ1-5,TRBV9,.,.,CASNPGNGNQPQHF,TGTGCCAGCAACCCTGGCAACGGCAATCAGCCCCAGCATTTT
13,TRBJ2-1,TRBV19,.,.,CASSMWRGNEQFF,TGTGCCAGTAGTATGTGGCGGGGCAATGAGCAGTTCTTC
14,TRBJ1-2,TRBV5-1,many,TRBD1,CASSQGTGSDGYTF,TGCGCCAGCAGCCAAGGGACAGGGTCGGACGGCTACACCTTC
16,TRBJ2-1,TRBV7-2,.,TRBD2,CASSPVFLAVDNEQFF,TGTGCCAGCAGCCCCGTCTTTCTAGCGGTCGACAATGAGCAGTTCTTC
15,TRBJ1-1,TRBV7-8,few,TRBD1,CASSLAGQGTLEAFF,TGTGCCAGCAGCTTAGCGGGACAGGGGACGCTCGAGGCTTTCTTT
17,TRBJ2-3,TRBV12-3/TRBV12-4,.,TRBD2,CASSPQQGAGVLDTQYF,TGTGCCAGCAGCCCTCAGCAGGGAGCGGGAGTCCTAGATACGCAGTATTTT
12,TRBJ1-6,TRBV20-1,many,.,CSARAGNSPLHF,TGCAGTGCTAGAGCGGGTAATTCACCCCTCCACTTT
15,TRBJ2-7,TRBV30,few,.,CAWSVGSGQVYEQYF,TGTGCCTGGAGTGTAGGGAGCGGTCAGGTGTACGAGCAGTACTTC
11,TRBJ2-7,TRBV24-1,.,.,CATSEGGEQYF,TGTGCCACCAGTGAGGGTGGCGAGCAGTACTTC
17,TRBJ1-6,TRBV6-5,.,.,CASSYGVGGAGNSPLHF,TGTGCCAGCAGTTACGGCGTTGGGGGGGCCGGTAATTCACCCCTCCACTTT
15,TRBJ2-1,TRBV5-1,many,TRBD2,CASSLSGASYNEQFF,TGCGCCAGCAGCTTGAGCGGGGCATCCTACAATGAGCAGTTCTTC
17,TRBJ1-1,TRBV9,many,.,CASSVTSSLGRRTEAFF,TGTGCCAGCAGCGTAACATCAAGTTTAGGGCGCCGGACTGAAGCTTTCTTT
12,TRBJ1-3,TRBV7-2,many,.,CASSLGTSTIYF,TGTGCCAGCAGCTTAGGTACGAGCACCATATATTTT
15,TRBJ2-3,TRBV7-6,many,.,CASSLRRYGTDTQYF,TGTGCCAGCAGCTTACGGCGGTACGGCACAGATACGCAGTATTTT
12,TRBJ1-2,TRBV12-3/TRBV12-4,.,.,CASGSRGRGYTF,TGTGCCAGCGGATCCAGGGGTCGGGGCTACACCTTC
15,TRBJ2-1,TRBV29-1,many,TRBD2,CSGSSAGFSYNEQFF,TGCAGCGGATCTTCAGCGGGGTTCTCCTACAATGAGCAGTTCTTC
14,TRBJ1-5,TRBV10-3,many,.,CAISVQATNQPQHF,TGTGCCATCAGCGTACAGGCTACGAATCAGCCCCAGCATTTT
14,TRBJ2-7,TRBV5-6,.,TRBD2,CASSTTSGSSEQYF,TGTGCCAGCAGCACGACTAGCGGGAGTTCCGAGCAGTACTTC
15,TRBJ2-1,TRBV6-1,many,.,CASSPQRSSYNEQFF,TGTGCCAGCAGCCCCCAAAGGAGCTCCTACAATGAGCAGTTCTTC
13,TRBJ2-3,TRBV12-3/TRBV12-4,many,.,CASSLMRGDTQYF,TGTGCCAGCAGTTTAATGCGCGGAGATACGCAGTATTTT
16,TRBJ1-1,TRBV20-1,few,.,CSAQKGSGLLNTEAFF,TGCAGTGCCCAAAAGGGCTCGGGGCTACTGAACACTGAAGCTTTCTTT
12,TRBJ1-1,TRBV12-3/TRBV12-4,few,.,CASSLDGFEAFF,TGTGCCAGCAGTTTAGATGGATTTGAAGCTTTCTTT